This T cell receptor (beta chain) was profiled in a study of graft-versus-host responses after intestinal transplantation. TCRdb's table, derived via immunoSEQ multiplex PCR, lists solely in-frame clones and lacks some. Here the sample spans tens of thousands of clones, 75% to 95% being singletons. This specimen was PBMCs, taken roughly 300 days after intestinal transplant. The clonotype originates from a human patient who received an intestinal transplant, so some T cells may come from the graft donor.

The CDR3 loop is CASSPRTLVNYGYTF. CDR3 DNA sequence: TGTGCCAGCAGTCCCCGGACCCTAGTTAACTATGGCTACACCTTC. This chain links TRBV6-1 with TRBJ1-2, with D hard to call. The V gene lost 5 bases and the J gene lost 1 base, with 14 bases spanning the gap. The CDR3 is made up of 15 amino acids. The germline V gene has CDR1 MNHNS and CDR2 SASEGT.